This TCR beta chain was obtained from a study of CD8+ T cells in alopecia areata. Background on the study: A regimen of oral tofacitinib, 5 to 10 mg twice daily, was given to treated patients. Notes on the study in general: Sharing of TCR sequences between patients (possibly for HLA-related reasons) was less clear than in mice.

As for treatment: oral pan-JAK inhibitor, 5-10 mg twice daily. About this clone itself: Its target is not known.

Following extraction, RNA underwent reverse transcription to cDNA, which served as the sequencing template. Clones were sequenced by immunoSEQ multiplex PCR, and TCRdb holds only the in-frame ones, with some missing. The data show 190,000 or so clones, under 60% seen once. The sequence was obtained from a human donor with alopecia areata. The sequencing used CD8+ T cells sorted from blood, collected at week 24, from a patient treated with tofacitinib.

DNA for the CDR3: TGTGCCAGCAGTCTAGGGTCGGGAAGTGGCTACACCTTC. This translates into CASSLGSGSGYTF. The chain is built from TRBV6-5 and TRBJ1-2; unclear D gene. Germline CDR1 and CDR2: MNHEY and SVGAGI. V lost 5 bases and J lost 7, with 14 bases in between. The CDR3 covers 13 residues.